This entry lists 9 T cell receptor beta chains sequenced from one sample in a study of T cells in Graves' hyperthyroidism and ophthalmopathy. The source material, RNA transcripts, was used to amplify TCR beta CDR3 regions. RT-PCR in the first round (using the HTBI primer set) targeted the TCR CDR3. TCRdb fed the multiplex PCR reads into MiXCR, producing one record per CDR3 protein. The table includes more than 300,000 distinct CDR3 sequences, more than 14% detected once. The sample was blood. These receptor sequences come from a woman younger than 45 with Graves' ophthalmopathy.

The table lists this clonotype with a count of one. The rearrangement uses TRBV5-1 and TRBJ2-3; 11 nucleotides agree with TRBD2. The V gene end was trimmed by 2 bases and the J gene end by 4 bases; junction bases not matched to a gene: 6. Germline V lookup: CDR1 SGHRS, CDR2 YFSETQ. This CDR3 region has 16 residues. The CDR3 region is CASSFPSGGQADTQYF. The CDR3 DNA sequence: TGCGCCAGCAGCTTTCCTAGCGGGGGGCAGGCAGATACGCAGTATTTT.

This clonotype was observed at least ten times. The rearrangement links TRBV12-3 or TRBV12-4 to TRBJ2-5; the match to TRBD1 covers 9 bases. V shed 7 bases and J 5 bases; nucleotides not matched to a gene: 5. The CDR3 runs 13 residues. In DNA, the CDR3 is TGTGCCAGCACCAACAGGGGGCTGGAGACCCAGTACTTC. Its translation: CASTNRGLETQYF.

This clonotype occurred many times. This chain connects TRBV28 to TRBJ2-7; 9 bases are shared with TRBD2. V lost 6 bases to trimming and J lost 7 bases; unmatched junction nucleotides: 13. Germline V CDR1 and CDR2: MDHEN, SYDVKM. The CDR3 sequence is 15 residues long. The DNA for the CDR3 is TGTGCCAGCAGCCCCCGAGGCGGGGGGGCCAATGAGCAGTACTTC. Translating gives CASSPRGGGANEQYF.

In its sample, this clonotype was seen many times. J is TRBJ2-1 and V is TRBV12-3 or TRBV12-4, with 11 bases aligning to TRBD2. The CDR3 totals 14 residues. With V trimmed by 6 bases and J by 9 bases, 7 bases remained unmatched. The CDR3 region is CASRIAGGRGEQFF. In DNA, the CDR3 is TGTGCCAGCAGGATAGCGGGGGGGCGCGGTGAGCAGTTCTTC.

In regard to this clonotype: A read error may produce the germline difference seen at one junction end. The chain carries TRBV3-1 and TRBJ1-2; D remains ambiguous. Germline loops: CDR1 LGHDT, CDR2 YNNKEL (reference sequence). The CDR3 contains 15 residues. CDR3 DNA sequence: TGTGCCAACAGCCAAGATGGTGCTAGGGTGGGCGGCTACACCTTC. The encoded protein is CANSQDGARVGGYTF.

This clonotype has just a few counts. A much larger clone sits a single nucleotide away, making a read error possible. The chain has TRBV2 and TRBJ2-5; D call uncertain. V lost 8 bases and J lost 0, with 13 bases in between. From germline, CDR1 is SNHLY and CDR2 FYNNEI. The CDR3 covers 14 residues. CDR3 loop: CASPGPADQETQYF. The CDR3 coding sequence is TGTGCCAGCCCCGGGCCGGCAGACCAAGAGACCCAGTACTTC.

This clonotype was counted many times. This chain uses TRBV7-2 with TRBJ1-5; 11 bases match TRBD1. V was pared by 4 bases and J by 6 bases, with 5 bases of the junction left unmatched. The CDR3 is 15 amino acids. Germline V lookup: CDR1 SGHTA, CDR2 FQGNSA. The CDR3 region has the DNA TGTGCCAGCAGCTGGGACAGGGGGAAGGGTCAGCCCCAGCATTTT. Translation: CASSWDRGKGQPQHF. Supplemented by reference TRBV7-2 and TRBJ1-5, the full variable domain reads GAGVSQSPSNKVTEKGKDVELRCDPISGHTALYWYRQSLGQGLEFLIYFQGNSAPDKSGLPSDRFSAERTGGSVSTLTIQRTQQEDSAVYLCASSWDRGKGQPQHFGDGTRLSIL.

Many counts were recorded for this clonotype. The rearrangement joins TRBV20-1 to TRBJ2-3, with D perhaps matching TRBD2 (6 bases). The CDR3 is 14 residues long. Germline CDR1 DFQATT, CDR2 SNEGSKA (reference sequence). The CDR3 loop reads CSEMRGTSTDTQYF. The CDR3 bases are TGCAGCGAAATGCGGGGAACTAGCACAGATACGCAGTATTTT.

This clonotype was found many times. The chain recombines TRBV14 with TRBJ2-1; D unclear. CDR3 length equals 13 residues. V was shortened by 6 bases and J by 4 bases, with 10 bases between the two germline ends. The V gene's germline CDR1 is SGHDN and CDR2 FVKESK. CDR3 sequence reads: CASRGASYNEQFF. The DNA of the CDR3 is TGTGCCAGCAGGGGCGCCTCTTACAATGAGCAGTTCTTC. Using reference TRBV14 and TRBJ2-1 for the parts outside the CDR3, the full variable domain is EAGVTQFPSHSVIEKGQTVTLRCDPISGHDNLYWYRRVMGKEIKFLLHFVKESKQDESGMPNNRFLAERTGGTYSTLKVQPAELEDSGVYFCASRGASYNEQFFGPGTRLTVL.